Following are 11 T cell receptor beta chains from one sample sequenced in a study of cytomegalovirus exposure and HLA in healthy donors. PCR employed 60 Vbeta and 13 Jbeta primers. TCRdb's table, derived via immunoSEQ multiplex PCR, lists solely in-frame clones and lacks some. The repertoire holds approximately 100,000 clones, with approximately 86% as singletons. The sequenced sample consisted of PBMCs. Receptor source: a young man in good health and CMV-seropositive.

In its sample, this clone was seen a few times. This rearrangement joins TRBV9 to TRBJ1-2; possibly TRBD1 for D (5 bases). Trimming left V 3 bases short and J 4 bases short, with 16 bases between. The CDR3 is made up of 15 amino acids. Germline CDR1 SGDLS, CDR2 YYNGEE. CDR3 sequence reads: CASSARVGRFYGYTF. The CDR3 DNA sequence: TGTGCCAGCAGCGCCAGGGTGGGTAGATTCTATGGCTACACCTTC.

The J gene is TRBJ2-5, the V gene TRBV19; TRBD1 matches 7 bases. CDR1 LNHDA and CDR2 SQIVND come from the germline V gene (reference sequence). This CDR3 contains 13 residues. V shed 5 bases, J shed 5 bases, and the junction held 5 bases outside the gene matches. The CDR3 DNA reads as TGTGCCAGTAGTGAGACAGGGTTGGAGACCCAGTACTTC. It yields the protein CASSETGLETQYF.

This clone was picked up one time. J is TRBJ2-7 and V is TRBV4-1; D may be TRBD1 (7 bases). CDR3 length: 14 residues. Germline CDR1 and CDR2: MGHRA and YSYEKL. Trimming pared 1 base from V and 3 bases from J, leaving 10 bases between. CDR3 protein: CASSQARGDYEQYF. CDR3 coding DNA: TGCGCCAGCAGCCAAGCCAGGGGGGACTACGAGCAGTACTTC.

This clone appeared a few times. The V call is TRBV6-1, the J call TRBJ1-1; 7 bases fit TRBD1. After removal of 3 bases from V and 5 bases from J, the junction contained 6 bases not matched to a gene. The V gene's germline CDR1 is MNHNS and CDR2 SASEGT. There are 14 residues in the CDR3. The DNA for the CDR3 is TGTGCCAGCAGTGAGTCAGGGGGTGAGACTGAAGCTTTCTTT. Translating gives CASSESGGETEAFF.

This clone was detected once. The J gene is TRBJ2-7, the V gene TRBV6-6; D not resolved. Germline CDR1 MNHNY, CDR2 SVGAGI (reference sequence). Trimming took 5 bases from V and 3 from J, leaving 8 bases between them. CDR3 length equals 12 residues. DNA of the CDR3: TGTGCCAGCAGTCCGGCTAGCTACGAGCAGTACTTC. It translates to CASSPASYEQYF.

The rearrangement links TRBV7-9 to TRBJ2-7; 11 nucleotides align to TRBD1. Germline V lookup: CDR1 SEHNR, CDR2 FQNEAQ (reference sequence). Germline trimming cut 5 bases from V and 5 bases from J; bases unmatched to any gene: 8. CDR3 length equals 15 residues. DNA of the CDR3: TGTGCCAGCAGCCAAGGAGGACAGGGGGCACACGAGCAGTACTTC. It translates to CASSQGGQGAHEQYF.

The chain combines TRBV5-1 with TRBJ2-1; TRBD1 matches at 9 bases. Per germline, CDR1 SGHRS and CDR2 YFSETQ. The CDR3 has 15 amino acids. Unmatched junction bases numbered 5, after V lost 4 bases and J lost 3 bases. The CDR3 nucleotides read TGCGCCAGCAGCCCCGGGACAGGGTACTACAATGAGCAGTTCTTC. This encodes CASSPGTGYYNEQFF.

The V call is TRBV5-6, the J call TRBJ2-1, with D tentatively TRBD2 (6 bases). The CDR3 covers 13 residues. Germline loops: CDR1 SGHDT, CDR2 YYEEEE. The germline V and J ends were trimmed by 5 bases and 8 bases, with 14 bases remaining between them. CDR3 sequence (DNA): TGTGCCAGCAGACGGAGCCGGGGGTATGAGCAGTTCTTC. Translated, it gives CASRRSRGYEQFF.

The chain carries TRBV28 and TRBJ1-5; D is unresolved. Germline lookup yields CDR1 MDHEN and CDR2 SYDVKM. This CDR3 spans 16 amino acids. The V gene lost 1 base and the J gene lost 4 bases, with 14 bases spanning the gap. This CDR3 reads CASSLSARFRNQPQHF. The CDR3 DNA is TGTGCCAGCAGTTTATCGGCGCGGTTTCGAAATCAGCCCCAGCATTTT.

The table lists this clone with a few counts. V is TRBV30 and J is TRBJ2-1; a possible D gene is TRBD1 (5 bases). Trimming pared 2 bases from V and 2 bases from J, leaving 13 bases between. CDR3 length: 15 amino acids. Germline V lookup: CDR1 GTSNPN, CDR2 SVGIG (reference sequence). The DNA for the CDR3 is TGTGCCTGGAGTTTAGGGGCAGTACCCTACAATGAGCAGTTCTTC. Its protein is CAWSLGAVPYNEQFF.

This clone occurred once. This chain uses TRBV7-8 with TRBJ1-4; D is unclear. V was trimmed by 6 bases and J by 7 bases, leaving 9 bases between them. The germline CDR1 and CDR2 sequences are SGHVS and FQNEAQ. This CDR3 is 12 amino acids long. Written as DNA, the CDR3 is TGTGCCAGCAGTCTTCGAGGTGAAAAACTGTTTTTT. Translated, it gives CASSLRGEKLFF.